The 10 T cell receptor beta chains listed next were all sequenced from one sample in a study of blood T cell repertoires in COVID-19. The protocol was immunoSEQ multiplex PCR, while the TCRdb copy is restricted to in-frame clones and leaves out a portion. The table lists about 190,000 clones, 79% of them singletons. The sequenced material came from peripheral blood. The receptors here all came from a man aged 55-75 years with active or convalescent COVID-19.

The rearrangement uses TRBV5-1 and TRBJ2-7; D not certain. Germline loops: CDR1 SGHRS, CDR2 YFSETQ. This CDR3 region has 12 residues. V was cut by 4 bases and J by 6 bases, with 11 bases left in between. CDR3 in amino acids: CASSLGTGEQYF. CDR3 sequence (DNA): TGCGCCAGCAGCCTAGGTACGGGCGAGCAGTACTTC.

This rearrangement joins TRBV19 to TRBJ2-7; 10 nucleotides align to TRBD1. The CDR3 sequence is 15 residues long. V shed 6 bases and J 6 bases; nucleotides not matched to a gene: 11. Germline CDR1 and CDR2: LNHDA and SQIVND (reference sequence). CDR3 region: CASSLSRDRGAEQYF. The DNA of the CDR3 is TGTGCCAGTAGCCTATCCCGGGACAGGGGAGCCGAGCAGTACTTC.

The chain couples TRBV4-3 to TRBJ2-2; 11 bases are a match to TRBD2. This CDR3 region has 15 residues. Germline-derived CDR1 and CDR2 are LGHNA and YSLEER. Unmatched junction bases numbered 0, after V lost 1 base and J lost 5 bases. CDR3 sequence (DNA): TGCGCCAGCAGCCAAGGGACTAGCGGGACCGGGGAGCTGTTTTTT. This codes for CASSQGTSGTGELFF.

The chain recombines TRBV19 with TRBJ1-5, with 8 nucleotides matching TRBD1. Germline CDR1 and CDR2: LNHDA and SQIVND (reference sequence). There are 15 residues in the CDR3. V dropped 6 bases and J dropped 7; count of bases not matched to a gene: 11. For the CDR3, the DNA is TGTGCCAGTAGCCGAAGTGGACAGGGTCGGCAGCCCCAGCATTTT. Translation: CASSRSGQGRQPQHF. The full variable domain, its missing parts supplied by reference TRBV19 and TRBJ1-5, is DGGITQSPKYLFRKEGQNVTLSCEQNLNHDAMYWYRQDPGQGLRLIYYSQIVNDFQKGDIAEGYSVSREKKESFPLTVTSAQKNPTAFYLCASSRSGQGRQPQHFGDGTRLSIL.

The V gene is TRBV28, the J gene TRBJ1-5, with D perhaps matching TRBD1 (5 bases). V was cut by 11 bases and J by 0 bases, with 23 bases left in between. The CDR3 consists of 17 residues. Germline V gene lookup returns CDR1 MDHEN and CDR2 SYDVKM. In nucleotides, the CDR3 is TGTGCCGGGGGGTTGGCGGGCCCGGGAGATAGCAATCAGCCCCAGCATTTT. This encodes CAGGLAGPGDSNQPQHF.

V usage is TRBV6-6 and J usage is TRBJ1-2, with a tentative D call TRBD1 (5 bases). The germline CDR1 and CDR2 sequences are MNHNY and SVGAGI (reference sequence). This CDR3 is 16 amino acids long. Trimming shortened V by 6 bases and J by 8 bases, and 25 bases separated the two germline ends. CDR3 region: CASSPPLARVERGYTF. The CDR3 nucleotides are TGTGCCAGCAGCCCACCCTTGGCCAGGGTTGAAAGAGGCTACACCTTC.

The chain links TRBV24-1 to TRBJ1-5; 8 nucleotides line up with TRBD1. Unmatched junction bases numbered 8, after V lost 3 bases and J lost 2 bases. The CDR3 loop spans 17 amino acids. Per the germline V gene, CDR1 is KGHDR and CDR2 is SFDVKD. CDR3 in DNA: TGTGCCACCAGTGATCATAACAGGGGGGAGGGCAATCAGCCCCAGCATTTT. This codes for CATSDHNRGEGNQPQHF.

The CDR3 DNA is TGTGCCAGCAGCCCGCTGACTAGCACAACCTACGAGCAGTACTTC. Encoded protein: CASSPLTSTTYEQYF. V gene TRBV4-2 combines with J gene TRBJ2-7, with 7 bases identical to TRBD2. Germline CDR1 LGHNA, CDR2 YNFKEQ. V dropped 4 bases and J dropped 2; count of bases not matched to a gene: 8. This CDR3 is 15 amino acids long.

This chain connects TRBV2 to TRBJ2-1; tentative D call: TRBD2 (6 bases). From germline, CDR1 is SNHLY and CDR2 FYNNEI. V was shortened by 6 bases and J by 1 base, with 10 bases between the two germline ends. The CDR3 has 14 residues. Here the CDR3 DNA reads TGTGCCAGCAGCATTAGCGGATCCTACAATGAGCAGTTCTTC. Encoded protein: CASSISGSYNEQFF.

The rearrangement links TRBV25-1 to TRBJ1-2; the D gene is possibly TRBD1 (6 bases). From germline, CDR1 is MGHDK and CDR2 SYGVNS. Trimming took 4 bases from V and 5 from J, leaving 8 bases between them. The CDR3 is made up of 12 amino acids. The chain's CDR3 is CASSGQVYGYTF. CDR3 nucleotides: TGTGCCAGCAGTGGACAGGTTTATGGCTACACCTTC.